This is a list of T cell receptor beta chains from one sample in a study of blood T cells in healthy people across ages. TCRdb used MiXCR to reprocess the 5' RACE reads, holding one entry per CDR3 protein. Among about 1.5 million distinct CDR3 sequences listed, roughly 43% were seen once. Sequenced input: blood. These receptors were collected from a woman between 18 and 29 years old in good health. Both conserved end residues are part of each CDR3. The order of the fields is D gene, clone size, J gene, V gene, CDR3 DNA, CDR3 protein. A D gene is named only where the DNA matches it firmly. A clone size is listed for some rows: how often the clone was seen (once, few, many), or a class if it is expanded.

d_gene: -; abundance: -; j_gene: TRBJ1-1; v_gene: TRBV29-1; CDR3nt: TGCAGCGTTGAAGGTAGGGGCACTGAAGCTTTCTTT; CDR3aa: CSVEGRGTEAFF
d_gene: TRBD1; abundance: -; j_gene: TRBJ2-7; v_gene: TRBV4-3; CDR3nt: TGCGCCAGCAGCCAAGATGGGGGACAGTACAATGAGCAGTACTTC; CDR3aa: CASSQDGGQYNEQYF
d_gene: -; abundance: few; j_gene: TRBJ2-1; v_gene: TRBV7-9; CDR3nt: TGTGCCAGCAACTCCGCTAACAGGTACAATGAGCAGTTCTTC; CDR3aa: CASNSANRYNEQFF
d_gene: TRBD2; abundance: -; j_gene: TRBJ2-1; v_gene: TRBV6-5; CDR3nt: TGTGCCAGCAGTTACACCGGACTAGCGGCGAACTACGAGCAGTTCTTC; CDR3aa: CASSYTGLAANYEQFF
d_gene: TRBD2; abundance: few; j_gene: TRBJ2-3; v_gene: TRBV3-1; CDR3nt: TGTGCCAGCAGCCAAATCCAGCGGGGGAGCACAGATACGCAGTATTTT; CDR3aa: CASSQIQRGSTDTQYF
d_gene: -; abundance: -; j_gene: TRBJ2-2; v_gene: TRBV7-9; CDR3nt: TGTGCCAGCAGACTAGGACTACTAAACACCGGGGAGCTGTTTTTT; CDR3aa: CASRLGLLNTGELFF
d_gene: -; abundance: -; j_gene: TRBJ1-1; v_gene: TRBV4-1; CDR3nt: TGCGCCAGCAGCCAAGCTCAGACTAGAGTCCGAGGCCCTGAAGCTTTCTTT; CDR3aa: CASSQAQTRVRGPEAFF
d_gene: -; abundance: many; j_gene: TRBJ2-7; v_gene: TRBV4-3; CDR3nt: TGCGCCAGCAGCCCAGGCCTGGGGGCCTACGAGCAGTACTTC; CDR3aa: CASSPGLGAYEQYF
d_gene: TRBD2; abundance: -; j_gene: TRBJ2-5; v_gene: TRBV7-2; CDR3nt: TGTGCCAGCAGCCAGCGGGGGGGCCCAGAGACCCAGTACTTC; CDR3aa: CASSQRGGPETQYF
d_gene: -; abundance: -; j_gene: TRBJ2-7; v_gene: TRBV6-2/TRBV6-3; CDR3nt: TGTGCCAGCAGTTACCTCAGGGAATACAATGAGCAGTACTTC; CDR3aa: CASSYLREYNEQYF
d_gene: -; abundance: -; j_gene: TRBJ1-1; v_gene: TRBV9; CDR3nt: TGTGCCAGCAGCCTGGGACTTCCCAGTGAAGCTTTCTTT; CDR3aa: CASSLGLPSEAFF
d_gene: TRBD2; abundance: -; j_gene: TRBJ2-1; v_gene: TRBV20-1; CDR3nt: TGCAGTGCTAGACTTCCGGGACTAGCGGGATACAATGAGCAGTTCTTC; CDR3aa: CSARLPGLAGYNEQFF
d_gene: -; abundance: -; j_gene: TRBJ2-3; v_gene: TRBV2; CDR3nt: TGTGCCAGCAGGGGGTGGGAGAGAACCGATACGCAGTATTTT; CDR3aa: CASRGWERTDTQYF
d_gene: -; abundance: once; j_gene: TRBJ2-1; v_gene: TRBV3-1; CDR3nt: TGTGCCAGCAGCCGTCCCCAGCCCTACAATGAGCAGTTCTTC; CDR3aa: CASSRPQPYNEQFF
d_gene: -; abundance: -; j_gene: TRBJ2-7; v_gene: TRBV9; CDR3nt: TGTGCCAGCAGCGGGCCAGTATCCTACAATGAGCAGTACTTC; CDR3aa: CASSGPVSYNEQYF
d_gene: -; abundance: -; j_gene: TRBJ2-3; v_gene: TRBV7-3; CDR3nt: TGTGCCAGCAGCTTCGAGCGGCTAGATACGCAGTATTTT; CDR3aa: CASSFERLDTQYF
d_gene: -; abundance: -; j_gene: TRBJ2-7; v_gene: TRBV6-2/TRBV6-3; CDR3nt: TGTGCCAGCAGTTACCACGGATCCTACGAGCAGTACTTC; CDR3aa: CASSYHGSYEQYF
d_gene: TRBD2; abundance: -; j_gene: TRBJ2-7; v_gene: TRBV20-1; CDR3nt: TGCAGTGCTAGAAACCTAGCGGATAGCTCCTACGAGCAGTACTTC; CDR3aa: CSARNLADSSYEQYF
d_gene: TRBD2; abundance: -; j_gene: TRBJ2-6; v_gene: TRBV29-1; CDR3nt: TGCAGCGTCAATGGGGCCCCTAGCGGGGGGCCTCTCTCTGGGGCCAACGTCCTGACTTTC; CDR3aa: CSVNGAPSGGPLSGANVLTF
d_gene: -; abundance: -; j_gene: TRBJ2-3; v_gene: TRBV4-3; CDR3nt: TGCGCCAGCAGCCAAGTCCCGGGGCAACAGTGGGATACGCAGTATTTT; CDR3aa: CASSQVPGQQWDTQYF
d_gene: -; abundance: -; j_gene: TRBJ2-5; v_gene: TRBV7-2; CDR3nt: TGTGCCAGCAGCCTGGAACTGACCGGAGAGACCCAGTACTTC; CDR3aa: CASSLELTGETQYF
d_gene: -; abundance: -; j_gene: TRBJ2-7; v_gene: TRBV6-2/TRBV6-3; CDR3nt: TGTGCCAGCAGCCCCTCGGGCGCGCAGTACTTC; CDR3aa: CASSPSGAQYF
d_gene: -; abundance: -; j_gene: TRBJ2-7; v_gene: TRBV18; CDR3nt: TGTGCCAGCTTGGGAGAGGGTTCCTACGAGCAGTACTTC; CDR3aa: CASLGEGSYEQYF
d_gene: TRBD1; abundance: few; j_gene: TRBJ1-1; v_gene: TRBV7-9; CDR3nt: TGTGCCAGCAGCTTGACAGGGTCCGGCACTGAAGCTTTCTTT; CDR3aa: CASSLTGSGTEAFF
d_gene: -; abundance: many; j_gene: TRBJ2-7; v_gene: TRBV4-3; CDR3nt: TGCGCCAGCAGCCGCGGACGGCAGAACTACGAGCAGTACTTC; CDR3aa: CASSRGRQNYEQYF
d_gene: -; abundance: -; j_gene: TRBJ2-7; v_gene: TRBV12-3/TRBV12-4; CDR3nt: TGTGCCAGCAGTACCCTGGTCGAGCAGTACTTC; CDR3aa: CASSTLVEQYF
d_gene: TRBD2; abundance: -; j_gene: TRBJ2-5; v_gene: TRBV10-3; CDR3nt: TGTGCCACCCAGGGCCTAGCGGTCCACCGGAGCGGGAATGAGCAGTACTTC; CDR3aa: CATQGLAVHRSGNEQYF
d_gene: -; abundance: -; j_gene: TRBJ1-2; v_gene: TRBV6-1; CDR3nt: TGTGCCGGCTTGACAGCCCTCTATGGCTACACCTTC; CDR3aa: CAGLTALYGYTF
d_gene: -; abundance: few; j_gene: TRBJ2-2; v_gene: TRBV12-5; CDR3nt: TGTGCTAGTGGTTTGGTACAAAAACTTTTGAACACCGGGGAGCTGTTTTTT; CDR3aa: CASGLVQKLLNTGELFF
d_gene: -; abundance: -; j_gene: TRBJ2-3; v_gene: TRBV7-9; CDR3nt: TGTGCCAGCAGCGGAAGGTACCACACAGATACGCAGTATTTT; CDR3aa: CASSGRYHTDTQYF
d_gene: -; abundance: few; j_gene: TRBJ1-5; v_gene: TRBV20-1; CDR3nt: TGCAGTGCTAGAGTATATGGGCAGGATCAGCCCCAGCATTTT; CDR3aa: CSARVYGQDQPQHF
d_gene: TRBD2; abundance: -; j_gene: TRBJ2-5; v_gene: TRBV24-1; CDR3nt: TGTGCCACCAGTGACAATCGACTAGCGGTCCAAGAGACCCAGTACTTC; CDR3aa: CATSDNRLAVQETQYF
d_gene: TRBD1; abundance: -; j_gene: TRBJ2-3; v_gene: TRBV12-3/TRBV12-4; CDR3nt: TGTGCCAGCAGTCCGGACAGGCTTAATACGCAGTATTTT; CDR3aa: CASSPDRLNTQYF
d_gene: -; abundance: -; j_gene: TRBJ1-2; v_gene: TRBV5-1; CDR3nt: TGCGCCAGCAGCTTGGACAGGTTACCAGCGGATGGCTACACCTTC; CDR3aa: CASSLDRLPADGYTF
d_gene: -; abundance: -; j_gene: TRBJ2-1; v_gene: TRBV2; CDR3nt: TGTGCCAGCAGTGTGTATGAGCTGTTCTTC; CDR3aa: CASSVYELFF
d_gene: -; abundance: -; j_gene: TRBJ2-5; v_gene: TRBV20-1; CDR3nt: TGCAGTGTTAGGAAAGGGACGAACCAAGAGACCCAGTACTTC; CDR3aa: CSVRKGTNQETQYF